This T cell receptor (beta chain) was sequenced for a study of shared clonotypes between healthy human individuals. About the research overall: Contributing individuals were a couple of females and three males aged 18 to 49.

The CDR3 runs to 12 residues. CDR1 SQVTM and CDR2 ANQGSEA come from the germline V gene. V was pared by 3 bases and J by 4 bases, with 8 bases between. Here immunoSEQ multiplex PCR was the method, and the copy in TCRdb shows in-frame clones only, minus some. The sample includes fewer than 1.6 million clones, about 98.5% of them seen just once. Study results and limitations: Sampling used blood alone; tissue repertoires probably differ. Estimated clonotype richness was generally higher in naive than memory subsets.

Points on this clone: Its target is not known.

The TCR originated in a man aged 25-40 years in good health. The J gene is TRBJ2-3, the V gene TRBV29-1; a weak D match, TRBD1 (5 bases). Sequenced: naive CD4+ T cells sorted from blood. As to subset: CD45RA+ positively selected. CDR3 amino acids: CSVDRVPDTQYF. The CDR3 DNA reads as TGCAGCGTTGACAGGGTCCCAGATACGCAGTATTTT.